Following are 19 T cell receptor beta chains from one sample sequenced in a study of siplizumab effects on memory and regulatory T cells. Here immunoSEQ multiplex PCR was the method, and the copy in TCRdb shows in-frame clones only, minus some. The table shows about 120,000 clones, with approximately 92% occurring only once. The sequenced material came from non-Treg CD4+ T cells sorted from blood. These receptors were obtained from a human donor in good health.

The chain couples TRBV15 to TRBJ2-2; tentative D call: TRBD1 (5 bases). Germline V gives CDR1 LNHNV, CDR2 YYDKDF (reference sequence). V dropped 0 bases and J dropped 7 bases, with 12 bases sitting between them. The CDR3 consists of 15 residues. The DNA for the CDR3 is TGTGCCACCAGCAGAGATCAGGGTCTAGGCGGGGAGCTGTTTTTT. It encodes CATSRDQGLGGELFF.

The genes are TRBV25-1 and TRBJ1-1, with D uncertain. Germline assignment: CDR1 MGHDK and CDR2 SYGVNS. This CDR3 region has 13 residues. The V gene lost 3 bases and the J gene lost 1 base, with 6 bases spanning the gap. CDR3 protein: CASSDWENTEAFF. CDR3 DNA sequence: TGTGCCAGCAGTGACTGGGAGAACACTGAAGCTTTCTTT.

V and J are TRBV6-5 and TRBJ1-4; D call uncertain. The CDR3 totals 15 residues. The germline gives CDR1 MNHEY, CDR2 SVGAGI. Trimming removed 2 bases at V and 4 bases at J, with 11 bases between. CDR3 bases: TGTGCCAGCAGTTACGGGCCCCTCGATAATGAAAAACTGTTTTTT. Its protein is CASSYGPLDNEKLFF.

The V call is TRBV30, the J call TRBJ2-7; possible D gene TRBD1, 6 bases. Germline V gene data show CDR1 as GTSNPN and CDR2 as SVGIG (reference sequence). CDR3 length equals 15 residues. V lost 5 bases to trimming and J lost 6 bases, with 23 bases between them. The CDR3 region has the DNA TGTGCCTGGGGAGCAGGGGCCTACCTACCGGGCGAGCAGTACTTC. As protein: CAWGAGAYLPGEQYF.

This chain connects TRBV18 to TRBJ2-7, with D perhaps given as TRBD1 or TRBD2 (5 bases each). This CDR3 comprises 15 residues. Germline lookup yields CDR1 KGHSH and CDR2 LQKENI. Trimming stripped 6 bases from V and 5 bases from J, with 20 bases between. The CDR3 protein is CASSLLTGAWNEQYF. The CDR3 DNA sequence: TGTGCCAGCTCCCTTTTGACCGGGGCTTGGAACGAGCAGTACTTC.

This rearrangement joins TRBV4-3 to TRBJ2-7; D unresolved. Trimming removed 2 bases from V and 7 bases from J, with 15 bases in between. Germline loops: CDR1 LGHNA, CDR2 YSLEER. The CDR3 loop spans 14 amino acids. CDR3 amino acids: CASSQFDRTPEQYF. The CDR3 DNA reads TGCGCCAGCAGCCAATTTGACCGGACCCCAGAGCAGTACTTC.

J is TRBJ1-2 and V is TRBV5-4; D is ambiguous. CDR1 and CDR2 from the germline V gene are SGHNT and YYREEE (reference sequence). Trimming cost V 0 bases and J 6 bases, with 21 bases left between them. There are 17 residues in the CDR3. The CDR3 loop is CASSLAGLRHPIDGYTF. Written as DNA, the CDR3 is TGTGCCAGCAGCTTGGCGGGTTTACGTCATCCTATTGATGGCTACACCTTC.

The chain couples TRBV25-1 to TRBJ1-2, with TRBD1 as a possible D gene (6 bases). Germline CDR1 reads MGHDK; CDR2 reads SYGVNS. The CDR3 runs 16 residues. Trimming took 4 bases from V and 7 from J, leaving 22 bases between them. CDR3 bases: TGTGCCAGCAGTGCCTCGGGGGCCCGCGGTTTGAGTGGCTACACCTTC. This gives the protein CASSASGARGLSGYTF.

This chain uses TRBV6-5 with TRBJ1-1, with D unclear. The germline gives CDR1 MNHEY, CDR2 SVGAGI. The CDR3 totals 15 residues. V was clipped by 0 bases and J by 0 bases, with 8 bases between them. CDR3: CASSYSHRMNTEAFF. The DNA for the CDR3 is TGTGCCAGCAGTTACTCGCACAGAATGAACACTGAAGCTTTCTTT.

This chain uses TRBV7-6 with TRBJ2-7; D not resolved. V was pared by 1 base and J by 6 bases, with 4 bases between. CDR1 and CDR2 (germline): SGHVS, FNYEAQ. The CDR3 has 11 residues. In DNA, the CDR3 is TGTGCCAGCAGCTTAGTTGGCGAGCAGTACTTC. Amino acids: CASSLVGEQYF.

The chain joins TRBV11-2 to TRBJ1-1, with TRBD1 matching 7 bases. Unmatched junction bases numbered 6, after V lost 1 base and J lost 4 bases. The CDR3 is 15 residues long. Germline CDR1 reads SGHAT; CDR2 reads FQNNGV. The CDR3 nucleotides are TGTGCCAGCAGCTTAGCGGGCAGGGGGGGCACTGAAGCTTTCTTT. Translated: CASSLAGRGGTEAFF.

This chain connects TRBV5-4 to TRBJ2-6; 12 nucleotides match TRBD1. From germline, CDR1 is SGHNT and CDR2 YYREEE (reference sequence). CDR3 size: 19 residues. V was pared by 4 bases and J by 1 base, with 9 bases of the junction left unmatched. The chain's CDR3 is CASSPPGQGARSGANVLTF. The CDR3 nucleotides read TGTGCCAGCAGCCCACCGGGACAGGGGGCGCGTTCTGGGGCCAACGTCCTGACTTTC.

This clone came up once. This chain uses TRBV7-9 with TRBJ1-1, with unresolved D. The V gene lost 2 bases and the J gene lost 4 bases, with 8 bases spanning the gap. The germline CDR1 and CDR2 sequences are SEHNR and FQNEAQ (reference sequence). This CDR3 is 13 amino acids long. CDR3 nucleotides: TGTGCCAGCAGCTTAAGTTCTAGCACTGAAGCTTTCTTT. It codes for CASSLSSSTEAFF.

J is TRBJ1-2 and V is TRBV28; unclear D gene. V lost 5 bases, J lost 1 base, and 2 bases lay in between. Germline CDR1 is MDHEN and CDR2 is SYDVKM. The length of the CDR3 is 11 residues. DNA for the CDR3: TGTGCCAGCAGTAGTAACTATGGCTACACCTTC. Translated: CASSSNYGYTF.

The chain joins TRBV5-5 to TRBJ1-4; D unresolved. This CDR3 is 15 amino acids long. The V gene lost 3 bases and the J gene lost 5 bases, with 14 bases spanning the gap. CDR1 and CDR2 from the germline V gene are SGHKS and YYEKEE (reference sequence). The CDR3 here is CASSYESYPNEKLFF. CDR3 sequence (DNA): TGTGCCAGCAGCTACGAATCATATCCGAATGAAAAACTGTTTTTT. The full variable domain, its missing parts supplied by reference TRBV5-5 and TRBJ1-4, is DAGVTQSPTHLIKTRGQQVTLRCSPISGHKSVSWYQQVLGQGPQFIFQYYEKEERGRGNFPDRFSARQFPNYSSELNVNALLLGDSALYLCASSYESYPNEKLFFGSGTQLSVL.

V is TRBV11-2 and J is TRBJ1-2; unclear D gene. This CDR3 contains 16 residues. Germline V gene sequence: CDR1 SGHAT, CDR2 FQNNGV. Trimming removed 1 base from V and 0 bases from J, with 12 bases in between. The CDR3: CASSLGALKSNYGYTF. The CDR3 coding sequence is TGTGCCAGCAGCTTAGGGGCCCTTAAATCTAACTATGGCTACACCTTC. Full variable domain (remainder filled in from reference TRBV11-2 and TRBJ1-2): EAGVAQSPRYKIIEKRQSVAFWCNPISGHATLYWYQQILGQGPKLLIQFQNNGVVDDSQLPKDRFSAERLKGVDSTLKIQPAKLEDSAVYLCASSLGALKSNYGYTFGSGTRLTVV.

The gene calls are TRBV5-1 and TRBJ2-7, with 16 bases fitting TRBD2. Germline values: CDR1 SGHRS, CDR2 YFSETQ. The CDR3 is 16 residues long. After removal of 6 bases from V and 6 bases from J, the junction contained 9 bases not matched to a gene. CDR3 protein: CASTPGTSGGGSEQYF. As DNA, the CDR3 is TGCGCCAGCACCCCCGGGACTAGCGGGGGGGGGTCCGAGCAGTACTTC. Supplemented by reference TRBV5-1 and TRBJ2-7, the full variable domain reads KAGVTQTPRYLIKTRGQQVTLSCSPISGHRSVSWYQQTPGQGLQFLFEYFSETQRNKGNFPGRFSGRQFSNSRSEMNVSTLELGDSALYLCASTPGTSGGGSEQYFGPGTRLTVT.

The rearrangement links TRBV7-2 to TRBJ1-2; 10 nucleotides line up with TRBD1. The CDR3 loop spans 19 amino acids. Germline CDR1 is SGHTA and CDR2 is FQGNSA. V shed 4 bases, J shed 5 bases, and the junction held 19 bases outside the gene matches. CDR3 sequence reads: CASSYLGGQGINAPYGYTF. DNA for the CDR3: TGTGCCAGCAGCTATCTGGGGGGACAGGGGATTAATGCTCCATATGGCTACACCTTC. The entire variable domain, with the rest obtained from reference TRBV7-2 and TRBJ1-2, is as follows: GAGVSQSPSNKVTEKGKDVELRCDPISGHTALYWYRQSLGQGLEFLIYFQGNSAPDKSGLPSDRFSAERTGGSVSTLTIQRTQQEDSAVYLCASSYLGGQGINAPYGYTFGSGTRLTVV.

The chain links TRBV27 to TRBJ2-3, with D perhaps TRBD1 (6 bases). Trimming removed 6 bases from V and 0 bases from J, with 7 bases in between. The CDR3 has 13 amino acids. The germline V gene encodes CDR1 MNHEY and CDR2 SMNVEV (reference sequence). The CDR3 spells CASRTGSTDTQYF. DNA for the CDR3: TGTGCCAGCAGGACAGGTAGCACAGATACGCAGTATTTT.